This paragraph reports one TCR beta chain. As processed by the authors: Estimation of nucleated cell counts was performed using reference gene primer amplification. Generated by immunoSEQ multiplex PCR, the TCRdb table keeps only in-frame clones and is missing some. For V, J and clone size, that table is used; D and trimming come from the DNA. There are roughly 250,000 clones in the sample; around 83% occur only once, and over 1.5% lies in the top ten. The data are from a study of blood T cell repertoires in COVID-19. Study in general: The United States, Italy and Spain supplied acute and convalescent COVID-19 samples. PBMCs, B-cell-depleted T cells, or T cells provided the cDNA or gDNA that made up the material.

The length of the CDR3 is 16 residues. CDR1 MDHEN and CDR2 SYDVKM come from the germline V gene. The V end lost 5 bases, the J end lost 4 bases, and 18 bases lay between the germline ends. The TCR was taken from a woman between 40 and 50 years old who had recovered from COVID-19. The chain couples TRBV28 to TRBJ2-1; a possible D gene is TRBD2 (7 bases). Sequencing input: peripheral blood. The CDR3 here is CASSHLAGANYNEQFF. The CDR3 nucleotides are TGTGCCAGCAGTCACTTGGCGGGGGCCAATTACAATGAGCAGTTCTTC.